These 10 T cell receptor beta chains were sequenced from one sample in a study of regulatory T cells in long-lasting Graves disease. Building the TCR beta libraries relied on iRepertoire HTBI primers, and CDR3 regions underwent Arm-PCR. TCRdb used MiXCR to reprocess the multiplex PCR reads, holding one entry per CDR3 protein. Of hundreds of thousands of distinct CDR3 sequences listed, 15% to 20% were seen once; the top ten hold about 12%. Time point reported: newly diagnosed GD, antithyroid drugs for less than 3 months. PBMC-extracted RNA yielded the TCR library. These data also featured in a second study, about T cells in Graves' hyperthyroidism and ophthalmopathy.

The input for sequencing was peripheral blood mononuclear cells (PBMCs), taken at new diagnosis, from a patient treated with antithyroid drugs. The receptors were gathered from a man aged 18-30 years with Graves disease.

This clonotype appeared many times. The genes are TRBV10-3 and TRBJ2-1; D remains unclear. V was cut by 4 bases and J by 0 bases, with 10 bases left in between. This CDR3 comprises 15 residues. Germline-derived CDR1 and CDR2 are ENHRY and SYGVKD. CDR3 amino acids: CAISVDPSSYNEQFF. The CDR3 nucleotides read TGTGCCATCAGTGTCGATCCGAGCTCCTACAATGAGCAGTTCTTC.

Only a few counts were recorded for this clonotype. The chain's CDR3 is CASSPDRAFIYEQYF. CDR3 coding DNA: TGTGCCAGCAGCCCGGACAGGGCCTTCATATACGAGCAGTACTTC. The chain combines TRBV7-9 with TRBJ2-3; 8 bases are shared with TRBD1. The DNA end lines up better with TRBJ2-7; the J call may be wrong. The CDR3 is made up of 15 amino acids. Per the germline V gene, CDR1 is SEHNR and CDR2 is FQNEAQ (reference sequence).

This clonotype was counted a few times. V usage is TRBV5-1 and J usage is TRBJ1-2; TRBD1 agrees at 9 bases. The V gene end was trimmed by 0 bases and the J gene end by 5 bases; junction bases not matched to a gene: 2. This CDR3 comprises 14 residues. Germline V gives CDR1 SGHRS, CDR2 YFSETQ. CDR3 in amino acids: CASSLEGTGYGYTF. CDR3 bases: TGCGCCAGCAGCTTGGAGGGGACAGGGTATGGCTACACCTTC.

The table lists this clonotype with a count of one. J is TRBJ2-3 and V is TRBV20-1; D unclear. The V gene lost 3 bases and the J gene lost 7 bases, with 11 bases spanning the gap. The germline CDR1 and CDR2 sequences are DFQATT and SNEGSKA (reference sequence). The CDR3 loop spans 12 amino acids. This CDR3 reads CSASLTENTQYF. The CDR3 DNA is TGCAGTGCTAGTCTTACAGAAAATACGCAGTATTTT.

This chain joins TRBV7-9 and TRBJ2-1; TRBD1 aligns across 7 bases. This CDR3 has 13 residues. Germline V lookup: CDR1 SEHNR, CDR2 FQNEAQ (reference sequence). Losses at the gene ends were 5 bases for V and 10 bases for J; bases not matched to a gene: 8. The CDR3 spells CASSITGAWEQFF. DNA of the CDR3: TGTGCCAGCAGCATCACAGGGGCCTGGGAGCAGTTCTTC. The full variable domain, rest sourced from reference TRBV7-9 and TRBJ2-1, is DTGVSQNPRHKITKRGQNVTFRCDPISEHNRLYWYRQTLGQGPEFLTYFQNEAQLEKSRLLSDRFSAERPKGSFSTLEIQRTEQGDSAMYLCASSITGAWEQFFGPGTRLTVL.

This clonotype was found many times. V and J are TRBV29-1 and TRBJ2-5; possibly TRBD1 or TRBD2 for D (6 bases each). V gave up 2 bases and J gave up 5 bases, with 9 bases separating them. The germline V gene encodes CDR1 SQVTM and CDR2 ANQGSEA. CDR3 length: 12 amino acids. This CDR3 is CSVEQGRETQYF. For the CDR3, the DNA is TGCAGCGTTGAACAGGGGAGGGAGACCCAGTACTTC.

There are a few counts of this clonotype. The chain has TRBV19 and TRBJ2-7; the match to TRBD2 covers 16 bases. The trim removed 3 bases at V and 1 base at J, leaving 3 bases unmatched. There are 17 residues in the CDR3. Germline CDR1 and CDR2: LNHDA and SQIVND (reference sequence). CDR3 DNA: TGTGCCAGTAGTATGGGACTAGCGGGAGGGATTTCCTACGAGCAGTACTTC. It is translated as CASSMGLAGGISYEQYF.

This chain links TRBV18 with TRBJ2-1, with 13 nucleotides matching TRBD2. V dropped 6 bases and J dropped 7; count of bases not matched to a gene: 3. From germline, CDR1 is KGHSH and CDR2 LQKENI. The CDR3 consists of 14 residues. The CDR3 is CASSTGLAGNEQFF. For the CDR3, the DNA is TGTGCCAGCTCCACGGGACTAGCGGGGAATGAGCAGTTCTTC.

This clonotype was seen a handful of times. A read error may be the cause here, since a much bigger clone is one base away. This chain uses TRBV7-8 with TRBJ2-3, with TRBD2 matching 8 bases. This CDR3 region has 15 residues. Germline V gene sequence: CDR1 SGHVS, CDR2 FQNEAQ. The DNA for the CDR3 is TGTGCCGGCAGCTCTAGAGCGGGAGCCCCAGATACGCAGTATTTT. Its protein product is CAGSSRAGAPDTQYF.

This clonotype was seen a few times. The rearrangement links TRBV7-9 to TRBJ2-5; D may be TRBD1 (6 bases). Germline CDR1 is SEHNR and CDR2 is FQNEAQ (reference sequence). The CDR3 consists of 15 residues. The V end was cut by 2 bases, the J end by 1 base, with 11 bases between. Here the CDR3 reads CASSLRPDSQETQYF. In nucleotides, the CDR3 is TGTGCCAGCAGCTTACGGCCGGACAGCCAAGAGACCCAGTACTTC.